Listed here are 13 T cell receptor beta chains from one sample, sequenced in a study of T cells in lung cancer brain metastases. The data were produced by immunoSEQ multiplex PCR, yet TCRdb's version contains in-frame clones alone and is incomplete. The sample yields roughly 5,500 clones, roughly nine tenths seen once. The sample consisted of tumor tissue from the primary lung tumor. All receptors come from a man between 65 and 85 years old with non-small cell lung cancer.

The chain recombines TRBV10-3 with TRBJ1-2, with D perhaps TRBD1 (5 bases). Germline lookup yields CDR1 ENHRY and CDR2 SYGVKD. The CDR3 runs to 13 residues. The V gene lost 10 bases and the J gene lost 6 bases, with 18 bases spanning the gap. The chain's CDR3 is CASWDVHYDGYTF. The CDR3 coding sequence is TGTGCCAGCTGGGACGTCCATTATGATGGCTACACCTTC.

The sample holds a few counts of this clone. V is TRBV2 and J is TRBJ2-3; D perhaps matches TRBD2 (6 bases). Trimming left V 8 bases short and J 0 bases short, with 18 bases between. The CDR3 covers 16 residues. Germline CDR1 and CDR2: SNHLY and FYNNEI. The CDR3 sequence: CASRGLKGSSTDTQYF. In DNA, the CDR3 is TGTGCCAGCCGGGGACTTAAGGGCTCTAGCACAGATACGCAGTATTTT.

This clone appeared a single time. J is TRBJ1-6 and V is TRBV2, with D maybe TRBD1 (5 bases). The CDR3 loop spans 13 amino acids. Germline lookup yields CDR1 SNHLY and CDR2 FYNNEI. The V gene lost 5 bases and the J gene lost 7 bases, with 9 bases spanning the gap. CDR3 DNA: TGTGCCAGCAGTCTCAGGGAGAATTCACCCCTCCACTTT. This codes for CASSLRENSPLHF. Variable domain in full (rest from reference TRBV2 and TRBJ1-6): EPEVTQTPSHQVTQMGQEVILRCVPISNHLYFYWYRQILGQKVEFLVSFYNNEISEKSEIFDDQFSVERPDGSNFTLKIRSTKLEDSAMYFCASSLRENSPLHFGNGTRLTVT.

The V and J genes are TRBV7-2 and TRBJ1-2; D might be TRBD1 (5 bases). Germline V gives CDR1 SGHTA, CDR2 FQGNSA. V lost 0 bases and J 4 bases, leaving 12 bases between the germline ends. This CDR3 region has 15 residues. CDR3 sequence (DNA): TGTGCCAGCAGCTTAGCCGGGACGAAGGGCTATGGCTACACCTTC. Translation: CASSLAGTKGYGYTF.

The chain combines TRBV27 with TRBJ1-4, with 10 bases aligning to TRBD1. The germline gives CDR1 MNHEY, CDR2 SMNVEV (reference sequence). Trimming at V came to 5 bases and at J to 6 bases, leaving 3 bases not matched to a gene. The CDR3 has 14 amino acids. The CDR3 spells CASSPDRGDEKLFF. In DNA, the CDR3 is TGTGCCAGCAGTCCGGACAGGGGGGATGAAAAACTGTTTTTT.

The chain has TRBV7-2 and TRBJ1-1; 7 bases line up with TRBD1. CDR1 and CDR2 (germline): SGHTA, FQGNSA. Trimming removed 5 bases from V and 3 bases from J; junction bases left unmatched: 9. This CDR3 spans 15 amino acids. The CDR3 region has the DNA TGTGCCAGCAGCCCCCGACAGGGAATCGACACTGAAGCTTTCTTT. Its protein product is CASSPRQGIDTEAFF.

The rearrangement joins TRBV6-4 to TRBJ2-5; 8 positions agree with TRBD1. The trim removed 2 bases at V and 5 bases at J, leaving 7 bases unmatched. The CDR3 has 15 residues. Germline V gives CDR1 MRHNA, CDR2 SNTAGT. CDR3 in amino acids: CASSDKDRVRETQYF. CDR3 DNA: TGTGCCAGCAGTGACAAGGACAGGGTCAGGGAGACCCAGTACTTC.

V and J are TRBV9 and TRBJ2-2, with D unclear. The germline CDR1 and CDR2 sequences are SGDLS and YYNGEE. The germline V and J ends were trimmed by 4 bases and 7 bases, with 14 bases remaining between them. This CDR3 has 14 residues. The CDR3 loop reads CASSPYSADGELFF. The CDR3 nucleotides are TGTGCCAGCAGCCCCTACTCGGCAGACGGGGAGCTGTTTTTT.

This chain links TRBV19 with TRBJ2-1, with 9 bases matching TRBD1. The CDR3 contains 15 residues. Trimming at V came to 7 bases and at J to 7 bases, leaving 11 bases not matched to a gene. From germline, CDR1 is LNHDA and CDR2 SQIVND (reference sequence). CDR3: CASTQDRGPFNEQFF. CDR3 bases: TGTGCCAGTACCCAGGACAGGGGACCTTTTAATGAGCAGTTCTTC.

The rearrangement joins TRBV4-2 to TRBJ2-3; TRBD2 agrees at 7 bases. The length of the CDR3 is 16 residues. V trimming: 1 base; J trimming: 1 base; junction bases outside the gene matches: 5. CDR1 is LGHNA and CDR2 is YNFKEQ in the germline V gene. In DNA form, the CDR3 reads TGTGCCAGCAGCCAAGTCGGGGGGTCGGGCACAGATACGCAGTATTTT. It translates to CASSQVGGSGTDTQYF.

V is TRBV7-8 and J is TRBJ2-2, with D uncertain. V was trimmed by 2 bases and J by 0 bases, leaving 16 bases between them. The CDR3 sequence is 18 residues long. The germline V gene has CDR1 SGHVS and CDR2 FQNEAQ. CDR3 nucleotides: TGTGCCAGCAGCTTACGATCGGCAGGCTTAGCGAACACCGGGGAGCTGTTTTTT. It is translated as CASSLRSAGLANTGELFF.

This clone appeared a single time. The rearrangement links TRBV10-1 to TRBJ2-7; possibly TRBD2 for D (5 bases). Germline CDR1 WNHNN, CDR2 SYGVQD (reference sequence). The CDR3 consists of 12 residues. Trimming stripped 5 bases from V and 6 bases from J, with 11 bases between. The CDR3: CASSLARGEQYF. CDR3 in DNA: TGCGCCAGCAGTCTAGCCCGCGGCGAGCAGTACTTC.

The chain has TRBV6-1 and TRBJ1-1; D perhaps matches TRBD1 (5 bases). The ends were cut back, 5 bases at V and 5 bases at J, with 9 bases in the middle. Germline CDR1 and CDR2: MNHNS and SASEGT. CDR3 length equals 12 residues. The CDR3 region has the DNA TGTGCCAGCAGTCAGGGTTTTACTGAAGCTTTCTTT. Its protein product is CASSQGFTEAFF.